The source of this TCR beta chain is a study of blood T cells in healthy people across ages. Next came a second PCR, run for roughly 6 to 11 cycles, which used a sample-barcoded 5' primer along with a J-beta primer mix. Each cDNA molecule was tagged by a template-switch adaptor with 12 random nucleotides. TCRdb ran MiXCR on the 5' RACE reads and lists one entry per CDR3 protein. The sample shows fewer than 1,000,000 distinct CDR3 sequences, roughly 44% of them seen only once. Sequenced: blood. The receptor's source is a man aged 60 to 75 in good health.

The CDR3 here is CASGRQGGNTGELFF. The CDR3 nucleotides read TGTGCCAGCGGGCGACAGGGGGGTAACACCGGGGAGCTGTTTTTT. The V gene is TRBV2, the J gene TRBJ2-2, with TRBD1 identical over 9 bases. The V gene's germline CDR1 is SNHLY and CDR2 FYNNEI. J was trimmed by 2 bases and V by 8 bases; bases with no gene match: 6. This CDR3 comprises 15 residues.